These 23 T cell receptor beta chains were all obtained from the same sample, sequenced in a study of T cells in localized non-small cell lung cancer (TCRdb year 2020). Library construction relied on the immunoSEQ multiplex PCR assay. TCRdb limited this immuneACCESS table to in-frame rearrangements with V and J called. A share of clones is missing; checked studies link under half to unresolved V genes, and the rest is unexplained. The sample includes about 60,000 clones, with about 90% observed a single time. Roughly 2% of the sample is held by the ten biggest clonotypes. The material was peripheral blood, obtained before any cancer treatment. The receptors originated from a woman aged 35 to 75 with stage I lung adenocarcinoma.

The chain couples TRBV10-3 to TRBJ1-3; D might be TRBD1 (6 bases). Trimming pared 2 bases from V and 2 bases from J, leaving 13 bases between. CDR1 ENHRY and CDR2 SYGVKD come from the germline V gene. The CDR3 loop spans 16 amino acids. The CDR3 loop reads CAISEGRPGAGNTIYF. For the CDR3, the DNA is TGTGCCATCAGTGAGGGTCGCCCAGGGGCTGGAAACACCATATATTTT.

The chain uses TRBV28 and TRBJ1-2, with D uncertain. CDR1 and CDR2 from the germline V gene are MDHEN and SYDVKM. Deletions cut 6 bases from V and 4 bases from J, with 18 bases between. The CDR3 is 15 amino acids. CDR3 DNA: TGTGCCAGCAGCCCCGGTGGTGGAGCTTCCTATGGCTACACCTTC. Its translation: CASSPGGGASYGYTF.

The gene calls are TRBV10-3 and TRBJ2-5; unclear D gene. The tail of the sequence fits TRBJ2-7 better, so the J call may be wrong. Per germline, CDR1 ENHRY and CDR2 SYGVKD. The CDR3 is 15 residues long. As DNA, the CDR3 is TGTGCCATCAGTGAACCTCACCAAGGCACCTACGAGCAGTACTTC. It specifies CAISEPHQGTYEQYF.

The chain is built from TRBV7-2 and TRBJ2-2; tentatively, D is TRBD1 (5 bases). The CDR3 has 15 residues. The V gene's germline CDR1 is SGHTA and CDR2 FQGNSA. The V gene lost 1 base and the J gene lost 10 bases, with 16 bases spanning the gap. The CDR3 sequence: CASSLVRAGREELFF. In DNA form, the CDR3 reads TGTGCCAGCAGCTTAGTTCGGGCAGGGCGAGAGGAGCTGTTTTTT.

The rearrangement links TRBV7-9 to TRBJ2-3; a possible D gene is TRBD1 (5 bases). Germline V gene sequence: CDR1 SEHNR, CDR2 FQNEAQ (reference sequence). V was shortened by 6 bases and J by 10 bases, with 14 bases between the two germline ends. The length of the CDR3 is 12 residues. The CDR3 loop reads CASSPGQLAQYF. Here the CDR3 DNA reads TGTGCCAGCAGTCCTGGACAACTCGCGCAGTATTTT.

The chain is built from TRBV5-4 and TRBJ1-4; D possibly corresponds to TRBD1 (6 bases). The V gene lost 5 bases and the J gene lost 7 bases, with 15 bases spanning the gap. Germline V gene data show CDR1 as SGHNT and CDR2 as YYREEE (reference sequence). This CDR3 is built from 14 residues. The CDR3 coding sequence is TGTGCCAGCAGTTCGGGACAAGTCGTTGAAAAACTGTTTTTT. Its protein product is CASSSGQVVEKLFF.

V gene TRBV9 combines with J gene TRBJ2-3; the match to TRBD2 covers 8 bases. The CDR3 length is 15 residues. Germline CDR1 is SGDLS and CDR2 is YYNGEE. After removal of 0 bases from V and 1 base from J, the junction contained 1 base not matched to a gene. The CDR3 nucleotides are TGTGCCAGCAGCGTAGAAGCGGGGGGCACAGATACGCAGTATTTT. This translates into CASSVEAGGTDTQYF.

The J gene is TRBJ2-1, the V gene TRBV27; D call uncertain. The CDR3 is 14 amino acids. Germline V gene lookup returns CDR1 MNHEY and CDR2 SMNVEV (reference sequence). The V end was cut by 8 bases, the J end by 0 bases, with 11 bases between. The CDR3 sequence: CASPTPSSYNEQFF. The CDR3 nucleotides read TGTGCCAGCCCCACTCCGAGCTCCTACAATGAGCAGTTCTTC.

The rearrangement uses TRBV29-1 and TRBJ1-4; D gene uncertain. The germline CDR1 and CDR2 sequences are SQVTM and ANQGSEA. CDR3 length: 13 residues. V lost 0 bases and J 8 bases, leaving 10 bases between the germline ends. For the CDR3, the DNA is TGCAGCGTTGAAGAAAAGGGATGGGAAAAACTGTTTTTT. Translating it yields CSVEEKGWEKLFF.

The DNA of the CDR3 is TGTGCCAGCAACCAAGGACAGGACACAGATACGCAGTATTTT. Translated, it gives CASNQGQDTDTQYF. The V call is TRBV7-6, the J call TRBJ2-3; 7 positions match TRBD1. Looked up from germline, CDR1 is SGHVS and CDR2 is FNYEAQ. V lost 7 bases, J lost 2 bases, and 6 bases stayed unmatched. This CDR3 comprises 14 residues.

The chain has TRBV30 and TRBJ1-4; D is uncertain. V lost 3 bases to trimming and J lost 1 base, with 12 bases between them. In germline, CDR1 is GTSNPN, CDR2 SVGIG (reference sequence). The CDR3 extends over 15 amino acids. CDR3 loop: CAWSTYAGTNEKLFF. In DNA, the CDR3 is TGTGCCTGGAGCACCTACGCGGGAACTAATGAAAAACTGTTTTTT.

J is TRBJ1-1 and V is TRBV30, with D unclear. The V end was cut by 1 base, the J end by 8 bases, with 11 bases between. The CDR3 loop spans 12 amino acids. The germline CDR1 and CDR2 sequences are GTSNPN and SVGIG (reference sequence). The CDR3 nucleotides are TGTGCCTGGAGTGGTGGGCCGTACGAAGCTTTCTTT. Translation: CAWSGGPYEAFF. Together with reference TRBV30 and TRBJ1-1, the CDR3 gives the full variable domain: SQTIHQWPATLVQPVGSPLSLECTVEGTSNPNLYWYRQAAGRGLQLLFYSVGIGQISSEVPQNLSASRPQDRQFILSSKKLLLSDSGFYLCAWSGGPYEAFFGQGTRLTVV.

The chain couples TRBV14 to TRBJ1-1; 10 bases match TRBD1. The length of the CDR3 is 17 residues. Germline-derived CDR1 and CDR2 are SGHDN and FVKESK. Germline trimming cut 5 bases from V and 1 base from J; bases unmatched to any gene: 10. The CDR3 loop is CASSVTGGPYPNTEAFF. The CDR3 bases are TGTGCCAGCAGCGTGACAGGGGGCCCTTACCCGAACACTGAAGCTTTCTTT. Combining the CDR3 with reference TRBV14 and TRBJ1-1 gives the whole variable domain EAGVTQFPSHSVIEKGQTVTLRCDPISGHDNLYWYRRVMGKEIKFLLHFVKESKQDESGMPNNRFLAERTGGTYSTLKVQPAELEDSGVYFCASSVTGGPYPNTEAFFGQGTRLTVV.

J is TRBJ2-4 and V is TRBV5-4, with 8 bases that match TRBD2. V trimming: 4 bases; J trimming: 0 bases; junction bases outside the gene matches: 6. From germline, CDR1 is SGHNT and CDR2 YYREEE (reference sequence). This CDR3 contains 16 residues. CDR3 sequence: CASSRSGGLAKNIQYF. CDR3 bases: TGTGCCAGCAGCCGGAGCGGGGGACTAGCCAAAAACATTCAGTACTTC.

The chain recombines TRBV30 with TRBJ1-4; D gene ambiguous. The germline V gene has CDR1 GTSNPN and CDR2 SVGIG (reference sequence). The V end was cut by 3 bases, the J end by 0 bases, with 11 bases between. The CDR3 extends over 15 amino acids. The CDR3 region has the DNA TGTGCCTGGAGGCACGGGAGTGCAACTAATGAAAAACTGTTTTTT. Amino acid sequence: CAWRHGSATNEKLFF. Complete variable domain (other parts from reference TRBV30 and TRBJ1-4): SQTIHQWPATLVQPVGSPLSLECTVEGTSNPNLYWYRQAAGRGLQLLFYSVGIGQISSEVPQNLSASRPQDRQFILSSKKLLLSDSGFYLCAWRHGSATNEKLFFGSGTQLSVL.

DNA for the CDR3: TGTGCCAGCAGCTTAGCGCCGTATTTCGGGGGGGGTGAAGCTTTCTTT. Translating gives CASSLAPYFGGGEAFF. The chain couples TRBV7-6 to TRBJ1-1, with D tentatively TRBD1 (5 bases). Germline V gives CDR1 SGHVS, CDR2 FNYEAQ. The CDR3 runs 16 residues. V shed 0 bases and J shed 7 bases, with 18 bases lying between them.

The chain recombines TRBV5-1 with TRBJ2-5; D may be TRBD2 (5 bases). CDR1 SGHRS and CDR2 YFSETQ come from the germline V gene. V gave up 0 bases and J gave up 7 bases, with 13 bases separating them. This CDR3 contains 14 residues. The CDR3 is CASSLVSPRGTQYF. DNA of the CDR3: TGCGCCAGCAGCTTGGTGTCTCCCCGGGGGACCCAGTACTTC.

The V gene is TRBV7-9, the J gene TRBJ1-1; the D gene is possibly TRBD1 (5 bases). Germline CDR1 and CDR2: SEHNR and FQNEAQ (reference sequence). V was shortened by 0 bases and J by 4 bases, with 15 bases between the two germline ends. The CDR3 is made up of 16 amino acids. CDR3 in amino acids: CASSLARPRGITEAFF. The CDR3 coding sequence is TGTGCCAGCAGCTTAGCAAGACCGAGGGGCATCACTGAAGCTTTCTTT.

This sequence joins TRBV5-1 and TRBJ1-1; D may be TRBD1 (6 bases). Trimming pared 4 bases from V and 5 bases from J, leaving 15 bases between. The length of the CDR3 is 14 residues. Germline V lookup: CDR1 SGHRS, CDR2 YFSETQ. CDR3 sequence (DNA): TGCGCCAGCAGCGACATACCCGGGACAACTGAAGCTTTCTTT. Amino acids: CASSDIPGTTEAFF.

The V gene is TRBV7-9, the J gene TRBJ2-1, with a possible D match to TRBD1 (5 bases). CDR1 SEHNR and CDR2 FQNEAQ come from the germline V gene (reference sequence). Trimming took off 8 bases at V and 1 base at J, with 15 bases between the two ends. The CDR3 covers 15 residues. The DNA of the CDR3 is TGTGCCAGCGCCAGGACAAGGGGTTCCTACAATGAGCAGTTCTTC. Protein sequence: CASARTRGSYNEQFF. Together with reference TRBV7-9 and TRBJ2-1, the CDR3 gives the full variable domain: DTGVSQNPRHKITKRGQNVTFRCDPISEHNRLYWYRQTLGQGPEFLTYFQNEAQLEKSRLLSDRFSAERPKGSFSTLEIQRTEQGDSAMYLCASARTRGSYNEQFFGPGTRLTVL.

The CDR3 protein is CASKIGGENTEAFF. CDR3 in DNA: TGTGCCAGCAAAATTGGGGGCGAGAACACTGAAGCTTTCTTT. The gene calls are TRBV28 and TRBJ1-1; tentatively, D is TRBD1 (6 bases). The length of the CDR3 is 14 residues. V lost 7 bases and J 1 base, leaving 13 bases between the germline ends. Germline V gene data show CDR1 as MDHEN and CDR2 as SYDVKM.

The chain uses TRBV7-2 and TRBJ1-3; TRBD1 matches 7 bases. CDR3 size: 17 residues. V lost 5 bases to trimming and J lost 0 bases; unmatched junction nucleotides: 10. The germline V gene has CDR1 SGHTA and CDR2 FQGNSA. The chain's CDR3 is CASSPKGQGVSGNTIYF. Here the CDR3 DNA reads TGTGCCAGCAGCCCTAAAGGGCAGGGGGTCTCTGGAAACACCATATATTTT.

The chain uses TRBV7-9 and TRBJ1-2, with TRBD1 identical over 8 bases. The germline CDR1 and CDR2 sequences are SEHNR and FQNEAQ (reference sequence). The V gene end was trimmed by 4 bases and the J gene end by 0 bases; junction bases not matched to a gene: 4. The CDR3 runs to 15 residues. The chain's CDR3 is CASSWGQEPNYGYTF. The CDR3 DNA follows: TGTGCCAGCAGCTGGGGACAGGAACCTAACTATGGCTACACCTTC.